This TCR beta chain was sequenced for a study of identical twins. TCRdb recomputed calls from the 5' RACE reads with MiXCR, one row per CDR3 protein. The repertoire holds approximately 1.8 million distinct CDR3 sequences, less than 35% seen once, with approximately 0.25% in the top ten. CDR3 size: 12 residues. Germline CDR1 is SGHTA and CDR2 is FQGNSA. V lost 0 bases to trimming and J lost 5 bases, with 5 bases between them. This chain connects TRBV7-2 to TRBJ2-7; D is uncertain. Specimen: cord blood. This clonotype was sampled from a newborn girl in good health. DNA for the CDR3: TGTGCCAGCAGCTTAGCGATGGACGAGCAGTACTTC. Its protein is CASSLAMDEQYF.